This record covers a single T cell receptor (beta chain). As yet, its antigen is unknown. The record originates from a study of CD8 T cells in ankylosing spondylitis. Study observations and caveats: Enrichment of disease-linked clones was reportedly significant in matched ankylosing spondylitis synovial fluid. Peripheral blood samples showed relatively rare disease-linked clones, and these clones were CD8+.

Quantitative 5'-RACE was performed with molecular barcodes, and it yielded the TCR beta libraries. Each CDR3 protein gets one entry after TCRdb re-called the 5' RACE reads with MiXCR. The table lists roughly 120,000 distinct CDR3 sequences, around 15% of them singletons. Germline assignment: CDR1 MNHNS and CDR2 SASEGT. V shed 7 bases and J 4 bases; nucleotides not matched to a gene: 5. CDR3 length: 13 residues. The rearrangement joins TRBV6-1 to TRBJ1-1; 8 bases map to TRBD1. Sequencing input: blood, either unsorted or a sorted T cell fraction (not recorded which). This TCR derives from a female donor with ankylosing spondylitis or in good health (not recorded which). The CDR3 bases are TGTGCCAGCACCCGGACAGGGAGCACTGAAGCTTTCTTT. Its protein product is CASTRTGSTEAFF.